The entry that follows covers one TCR beta chain sequence. Its target is unknown. PCR employed 60 Vbeta and 13 Jbeta primers. Libraries were prepared by immunoSEQ multiplex PCR; TCRdb keeps only in-frame clonotypes and omits some of them. The table lists more than 140,000 clones, under 70% of them singletons. The data stem from a study of cytomegalovirus exposure and HLA in healthy donors. Whole-study context: As released early, the data held 80 million to 90 million unique TCRs from HLA-typed donors. Notes on the study in general: In a later analysis, at a false discovery rate of 0.05, over 15,000 TCR beta sequences were associated with HLA alleles. The number of N-insertions in an Asian-associated ancestry cluster was reportedly below the approximately 700-donor mean in a later analysis.

The CDR3 is 12 amino acids. V gave up 6 bases and J gave up 6 bases, with 11 bases separating them. Germline V gene data show CDR1 as SEHNR and CDR2 as FQNEAQ (reference sequence). The chain uses TRBV7-9 and TRBJ1-2, with TRBD1 as a possible D gene (5 bases). The TCR was taken from a woman aged 30 to 39 in good health and CMV-seropositive. Sequencing input: PBMCs. The CDR3 spells CASSPPRDGYTF. The CDR3 nucleotides read TGTGCCAGCAGTCCTCCCAGGGATGGCTACACCTTC.